The source of this TCR beta chain is a study of T cell changes during pregnancy in multiple sclerosis. Per the germline V gene, CDR1 is MNHEY and CDR2 is SVGAGI. The CDR3 runs to 14 residues. Trimming took off 5 bases at V and 0 bases at J, with 8 bases between the two ends. The repertoire was sequenced with immunoSEQ multiplex PCR; TCRdb's copy has only in-frame clones and lacks some. The sample lists 13,000 or so clones, about 90% occurring once. V gene TRBV6-5 combines with J gene TRBJ2-4; a possible D gene is TRBD1 (6 bases). This TCR came from a female donor with multiple sclerosis, enrolled in a pregnancy study. The sample here was CD8+ T cells from peripheral blood mononuclear cells, taken in the first trimester of pregnancy. Here the CDR3 reads CASSPQGAKNIQYF. The CDR3 DNA is TGTGCCAGCAGTCCACAGGGAGCCAAAAACATTCAGTACTTC.